The 5 T cell receptor beta chains reported below all come from one sample, sequenced in a study of T-cell reconstitution after alpha-beta-depleted transplantation in children listed by TCRdb under 2016. Library preparation used PCR. The run used an Illumina HiSeq 2500. TCR library preparation used molecular barcoding, with unique molecular identifiers applied to normalize quantification of the TCRbeta repertoire. In TCRdb, the public reads were trimmed at Q25 with fastp and aligned with MiXCR, with productive beta chains retained. Identical CDR3 protein sequences are pooled into one entry, listed with their most common genes and DNA. The sample has approximately 110,000 distinct CDR3 sequences on record, under 30% of them singletons. The top ten constitute about 10% of the sample. What this sample's treatment or condition label stands for: allogeneic hematopoietic cell transplantation with graft depleted of TCRalphabeta T cells and CD19 B cells.

The sample was PBMCs, mostly from graft donor cells, taken 180 days after TCRalphabeta/CD19-depleted stem cell transplant. These receptors all stem from a male patient between 2 and 9 years old who had a stem cell transplant for chronic granulomatous disease, so the T cells may come from the graft donor.

This clonotype was observed a few times. This chain connects TRBV7-2 to TRBJ2-1; 7 bases are a match to TRBD2. Losses at the gene ends were 5 bases for V and 10 bases for J; bases not matched to a gene: 11. The germline V gene has CDR1 SGHTA and CDR2 FQGNSA. This CDR3 has 14 amino acids. The CDR3 is CASSPSTSPSEQFF. The CDR3 DNA follows: TGTGCCAGCAGCCCGTCGACTAGCCCCTCCGAGCAGTTCTTC.

V gene TRBV20-1 combines with J gene TRBJ2-3; D is unclear. V lost 5 bases and J lost 4, with 16 bases in between. The CDR3 has 14 amino acids. Germline loops: CDR1 DFQATT, CDR2 SNEGSKA (reference sequence). CDR3: CSASDPLGSDTQYF. DNA of the CDR3: TGCAGTGCTTCAGACCCTTTAGGGTCAGATACGCAGTATTTT.

This clonotype was seen more than once but under ten times. The rearrangement uses TRBV19 and TRBJ2-7; the D is unclear. Germline V gene sequence: CDR1 LNHDA, CDR2 SQIVND (reference sequence). Trimming took off 2 bases at V and 6 bases at J, with 11 bases between the two ends. The CDR3 contains 13 residues. The CDR3 protein is CASSIFHQSEQYF. The CDR3 DNA reads as TGTGCCAGTAGTATATTCCACCAGAGCGAGCAGTACTTC. Supplemented by reference TRBV19 and TRBJ2-7, the full variable domain reads DGGITQSPKYLFRKEGQNVTLSCEQNLNHDAMYWYRQDPGQGLRLIYYSQIVNDFQKGDIAEGYSVSREKKESFPLTVTSAQKNPTAFYLCASSIFHQSEQYFGPGTRLTVT.

The sample holds many counts of this clonotype. V gene TRBV20-1 combines with J gene TRBJ1-6, with 7 bases identical to TRBD1. Unmatched junction bases numbered 7, after V lost 3 bases and J lost 5 bases. Germline CDR1 and CDR2: DFQATT and SNEGSKA (reference sequence). The CDR3 spans 15 residues. For the CDR3, the DNA is TGCAGTGCTAGGACAGGGACGATGGATAATTCACCCCTCCACTTT. Translating it yields CSARTGTMDNSPLHF.

Many counts were recorded for this clonotype. The J gene is TRBJ2-1, the V gene TRBV20-1; D is unresolved. Germline V gene sequence: CDR1 DFQATT, CDR2 SNEGSKA (reference sequence). The CDR3 extends over 15 amino acids. Trimming removed 2 bases at V and 0 bases at J, with 11 bases between. The CDR3 DNA follows: TGCAGTGCTAGAAGTCGAGCTCTCTCCTACAATGAGCAGTTCTTC. Protein product: CSARSRALSYNEQFF.